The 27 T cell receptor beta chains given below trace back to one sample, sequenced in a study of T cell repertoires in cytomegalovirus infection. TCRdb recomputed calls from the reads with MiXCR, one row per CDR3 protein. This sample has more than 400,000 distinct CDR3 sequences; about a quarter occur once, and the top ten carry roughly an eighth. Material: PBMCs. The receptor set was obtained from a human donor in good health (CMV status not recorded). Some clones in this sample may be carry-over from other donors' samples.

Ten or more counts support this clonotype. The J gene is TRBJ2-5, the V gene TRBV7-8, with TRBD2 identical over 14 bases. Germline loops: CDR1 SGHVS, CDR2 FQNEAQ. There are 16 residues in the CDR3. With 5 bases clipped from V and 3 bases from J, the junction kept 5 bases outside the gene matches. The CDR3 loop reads CASSTPGLAGEETQYF. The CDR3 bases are TGTGCCAGCAGCACTCCGGGACTAGCGGGAGAAGAGACCCAGTACTTC.

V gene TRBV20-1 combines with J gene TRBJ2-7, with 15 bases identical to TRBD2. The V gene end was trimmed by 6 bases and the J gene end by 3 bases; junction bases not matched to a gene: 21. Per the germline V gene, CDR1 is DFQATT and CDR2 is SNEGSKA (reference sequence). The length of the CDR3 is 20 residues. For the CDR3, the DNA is TGCAGTGCCAGACTGTCACCGGGACTAGCGGGAGGCACACCTCTCTACGAGCAGTACTTC. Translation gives CSARLSPGLAGGTPLYEQYF.

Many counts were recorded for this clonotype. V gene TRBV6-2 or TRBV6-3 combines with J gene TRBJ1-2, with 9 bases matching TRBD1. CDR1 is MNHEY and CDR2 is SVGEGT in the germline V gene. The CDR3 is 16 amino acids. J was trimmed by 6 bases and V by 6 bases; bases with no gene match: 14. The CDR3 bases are TGTGCCAGCAGACACAATCCGGGACAGGGAATCAATGGCTACACCTTC. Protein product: CASRHNPGQGINGYTF.

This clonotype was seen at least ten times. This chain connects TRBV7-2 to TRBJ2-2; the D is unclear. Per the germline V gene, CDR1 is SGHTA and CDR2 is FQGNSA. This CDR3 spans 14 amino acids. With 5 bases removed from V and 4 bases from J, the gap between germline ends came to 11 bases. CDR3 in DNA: TGTGCCAGCAGCCTCCCCCTAGGCACCGGGGAGCTGTTTTTT. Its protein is CASSLPLGTGELFF.

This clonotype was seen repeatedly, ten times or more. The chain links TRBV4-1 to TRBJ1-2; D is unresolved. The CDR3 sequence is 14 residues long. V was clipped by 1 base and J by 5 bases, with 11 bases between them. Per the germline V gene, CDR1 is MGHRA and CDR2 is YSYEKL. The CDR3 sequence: CASSQAVQRYGYTF. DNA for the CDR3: TGCGCCAGCAGCCAAGCCGTTCAGAGGTATGGCTACACCTTC.

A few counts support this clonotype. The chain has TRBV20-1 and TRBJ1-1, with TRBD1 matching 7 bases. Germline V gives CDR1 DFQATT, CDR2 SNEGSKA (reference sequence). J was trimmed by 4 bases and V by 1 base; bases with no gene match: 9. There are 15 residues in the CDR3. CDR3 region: CSARAGQILATEAFF. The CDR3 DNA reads TGCAGTGCTAGAGCGGGACAGATCTTAGCCACTGAAGCTTTCTTT.

CDR3 nucleotides: TGTGCCAGCTCACCGCCCGACAGGTTCCAAGAGACCCAGTACTTC. Translated: CASSPPDRFQETQYF. The chain joins TRBV18 to TRBJ2-5, with a weak D call TRBD1 (6 bases). This CDR3 region has 15 residues. Per germline, CDR1 KGHSH and CDR2 LQKENI. Trimming left V 3 bases short and J 1 base short, with 12 bases between.

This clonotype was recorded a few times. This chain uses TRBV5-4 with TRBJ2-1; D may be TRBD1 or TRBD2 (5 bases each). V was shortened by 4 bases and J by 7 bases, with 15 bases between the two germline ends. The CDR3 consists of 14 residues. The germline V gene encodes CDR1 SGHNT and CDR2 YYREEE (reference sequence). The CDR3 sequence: CASSRDGTANEQFF. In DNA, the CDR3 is TGTGCCAGCAGCCGGGACGGGACGGCTAATGAGCAGTTCTTC. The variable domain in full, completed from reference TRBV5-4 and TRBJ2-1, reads ETGVTQSPTHLIKTRGQQVTLRCSSQSGHNTVSWYQQALGQGPQFIFQYYREEENGRGNFPPRFSGLQFPNYSSELNVNALELDDSALYLCASSRDGTANEQFFGPGTRLTVL.

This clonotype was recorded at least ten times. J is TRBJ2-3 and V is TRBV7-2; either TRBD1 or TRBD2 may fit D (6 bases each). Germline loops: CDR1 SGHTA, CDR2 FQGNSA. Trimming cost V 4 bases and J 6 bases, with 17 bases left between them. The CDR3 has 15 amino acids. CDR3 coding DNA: TGTGCCAGCAGCTGGCTCGCCGGAGGGGGGGATACGCAGTATTTT. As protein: CASSWLAGGGDTQYF.

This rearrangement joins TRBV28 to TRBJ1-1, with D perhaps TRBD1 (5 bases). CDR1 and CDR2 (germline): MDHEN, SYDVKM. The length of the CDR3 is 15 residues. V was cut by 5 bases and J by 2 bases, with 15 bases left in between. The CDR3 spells CASSARGTVNTEAFF. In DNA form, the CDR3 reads TGTGCCAGCAGTGCCCGCGGGACGGTAAACACTGAAGCTTTCTTT.

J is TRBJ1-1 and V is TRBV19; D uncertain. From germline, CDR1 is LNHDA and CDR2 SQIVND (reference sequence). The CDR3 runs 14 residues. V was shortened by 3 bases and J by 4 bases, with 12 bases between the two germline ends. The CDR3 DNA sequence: TGTGCCAGTAGTATTGCCCCAACTGTCACTGAAGCTTTCTTT. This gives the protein CASSIAPTVTEAFF. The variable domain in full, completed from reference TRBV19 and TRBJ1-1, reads DGGITQSPKYLFRKEGQNVTLSCEQNLNHDAMYWYRQDPGQGLRLIYYSQIVNDFQKGDIAEGYSVSREKKESFPLTVTSAQKNPTAFYLCASSIAPTVTEAFFGQGTRLTVV.

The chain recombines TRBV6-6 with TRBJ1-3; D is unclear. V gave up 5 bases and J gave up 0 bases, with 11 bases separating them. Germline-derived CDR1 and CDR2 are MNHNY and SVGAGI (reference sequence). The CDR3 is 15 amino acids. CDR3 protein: CASSPPRTSGNTIYF. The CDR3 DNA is TGTGCCAGCAGTCCCCCACGGACCTCTGGAAACACCATATATTTT.

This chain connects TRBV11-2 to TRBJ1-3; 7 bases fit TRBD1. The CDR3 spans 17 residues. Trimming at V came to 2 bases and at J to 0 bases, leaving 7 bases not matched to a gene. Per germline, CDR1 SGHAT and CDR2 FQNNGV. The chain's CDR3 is CASSLRQGASSGNTIYF. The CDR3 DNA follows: TGTGCCAGCAGCTTAAGACAGGGAGCAAGCTCTGGAAACACCATATATTTT.

In DNA form, the CDR3 reads TGTGCCAGCAGCCCAGGACTAGCCGGAGGTGCAATGGGAGATACGCAGTATTTT. This sequence encodes CASSPGLAGGAMGDTQYF. The chain uses TRBV11-2 and TRBJ2-3; 8 nucleotides agree with TRBD2. CDR3 length equals 18 residues. Trimming removed 5 bases from V and 5 bases from J; junction bases left unmatched: 18. Per germline, CDR1 SGHAT and CDR2 FQNNGV.

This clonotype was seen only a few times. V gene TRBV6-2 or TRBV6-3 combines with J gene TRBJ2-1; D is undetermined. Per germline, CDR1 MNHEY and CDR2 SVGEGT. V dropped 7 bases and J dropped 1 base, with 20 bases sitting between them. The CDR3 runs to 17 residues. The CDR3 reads CASKGSSNLWSYNEQFF. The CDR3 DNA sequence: TGTGCCAGCAAAGGCAGCTCCAACTTATGGTCCTACAATGAGCAGTTCTTC.

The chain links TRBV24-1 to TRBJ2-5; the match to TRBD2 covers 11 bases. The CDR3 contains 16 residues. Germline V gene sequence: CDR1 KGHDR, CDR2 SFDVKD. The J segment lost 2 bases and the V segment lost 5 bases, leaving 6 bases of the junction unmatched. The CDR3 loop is CATSGKGLAEQETQYF. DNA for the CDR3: TGTGCCACCAGTGGGAAGGGACTAGCGGAACAAGAGACCCAGTACTTC.

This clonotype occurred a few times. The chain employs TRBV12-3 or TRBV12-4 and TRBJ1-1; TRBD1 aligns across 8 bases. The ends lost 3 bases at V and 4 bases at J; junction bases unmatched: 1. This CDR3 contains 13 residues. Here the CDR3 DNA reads TGTGCCAGCAGTTTGACAGGGGCCACTGAAGCTTTCTTT. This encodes CASSLTGATEAFF.

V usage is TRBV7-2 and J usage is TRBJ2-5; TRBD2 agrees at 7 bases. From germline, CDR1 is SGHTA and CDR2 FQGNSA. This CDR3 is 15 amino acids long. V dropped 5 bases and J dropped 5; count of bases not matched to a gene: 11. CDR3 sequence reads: CASSPPGGGRETQYF. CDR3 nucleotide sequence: TGTGCCAGCAGCCCCCCGGGCGGGGGTCGGGAGACCCAGTACTTC.

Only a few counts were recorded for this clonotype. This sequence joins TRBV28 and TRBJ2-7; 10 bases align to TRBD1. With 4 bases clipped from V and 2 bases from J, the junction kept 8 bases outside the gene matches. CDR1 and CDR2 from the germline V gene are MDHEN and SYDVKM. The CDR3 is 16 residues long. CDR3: CASSSPRDRGTYEQYF. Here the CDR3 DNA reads TGTGCCAGCAGTTCCCCCCGGGACAGGGGAACCTACGAGCAGTACTTC. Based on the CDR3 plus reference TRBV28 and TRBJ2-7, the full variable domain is DVKVTQSSRYLVKRTGEKVFLECVQDMDHENMFWYRQDPGLGLRLIYFSYDVKMKEKGDIPEGYSVSREKKERFSLILESASTNQTSMYLCASSSPRDRGTYEQYFGPGTRLTVT.

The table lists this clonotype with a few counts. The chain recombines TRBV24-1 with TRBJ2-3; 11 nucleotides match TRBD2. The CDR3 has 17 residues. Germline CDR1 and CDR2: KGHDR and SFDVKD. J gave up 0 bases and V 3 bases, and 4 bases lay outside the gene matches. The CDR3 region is CATSDPGLAASTDTQYF. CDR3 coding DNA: TGTGCCACCAGTGATCCGGGACTAGCGGCTAGCACAGATACGCAGTATTTT.

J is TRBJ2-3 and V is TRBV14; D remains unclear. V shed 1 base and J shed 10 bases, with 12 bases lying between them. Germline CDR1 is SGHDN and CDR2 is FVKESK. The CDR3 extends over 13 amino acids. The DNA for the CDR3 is TGTGCCAGCAGCCAAGCAAAAAGGGCCGCGCAGTATTTT. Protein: CASSQAKRAAQYF. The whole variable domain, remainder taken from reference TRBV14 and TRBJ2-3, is EAGVTQFPSHSVIEKGQTVTLRCDPISGHDNLYWYRRVMGKEIKFLLHFVKESKQDESGMPNNRFLAERTGGTYSTLKVQPAELEDSGVYFCASSQAKRAAQYFGPGTRLTVL.

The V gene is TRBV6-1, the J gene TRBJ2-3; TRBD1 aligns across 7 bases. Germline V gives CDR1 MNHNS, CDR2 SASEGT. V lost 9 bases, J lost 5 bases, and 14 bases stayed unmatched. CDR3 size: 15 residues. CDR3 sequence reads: CASSTGGQWVDTQYF. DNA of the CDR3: TGTGCCAGTTCCACTGGGGGACAGTGGGTAGATACGCAGTATTTT.

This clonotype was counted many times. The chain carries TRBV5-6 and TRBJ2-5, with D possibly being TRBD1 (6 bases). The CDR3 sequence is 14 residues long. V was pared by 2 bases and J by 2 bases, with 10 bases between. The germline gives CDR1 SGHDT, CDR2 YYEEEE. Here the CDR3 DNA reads TGTGCCAGCAGCTTCTCGAGGGGGCAAGAGACCCAGTACTTC. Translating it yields CASSFSRGQETQYF.

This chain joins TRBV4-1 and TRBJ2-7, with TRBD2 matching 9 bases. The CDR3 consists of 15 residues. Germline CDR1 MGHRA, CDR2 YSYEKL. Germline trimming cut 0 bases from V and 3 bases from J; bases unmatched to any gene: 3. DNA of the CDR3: TGCGCCAGCAGCCAAGAGTCAGCGGGAGGCTACGAGCAGTACGTC. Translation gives CASSQESAGGYEQYV.

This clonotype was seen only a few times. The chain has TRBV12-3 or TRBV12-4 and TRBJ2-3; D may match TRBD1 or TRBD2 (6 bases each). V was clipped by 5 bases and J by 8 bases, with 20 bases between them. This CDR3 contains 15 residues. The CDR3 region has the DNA TGTGCCAGCAGTGCGGGACACCAAATTAGAAGTACGCAGTATTTT. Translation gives CASSAGHQIRSTQYF.

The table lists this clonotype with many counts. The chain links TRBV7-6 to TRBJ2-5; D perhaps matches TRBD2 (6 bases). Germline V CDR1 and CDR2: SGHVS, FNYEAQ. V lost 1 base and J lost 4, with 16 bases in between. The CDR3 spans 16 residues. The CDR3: CASSLVVGERAETQYF. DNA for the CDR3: TGTGCCAGCAGCTTAGTCGTCGGGGAGCGGGCAGAGACCCAGTACTTC.

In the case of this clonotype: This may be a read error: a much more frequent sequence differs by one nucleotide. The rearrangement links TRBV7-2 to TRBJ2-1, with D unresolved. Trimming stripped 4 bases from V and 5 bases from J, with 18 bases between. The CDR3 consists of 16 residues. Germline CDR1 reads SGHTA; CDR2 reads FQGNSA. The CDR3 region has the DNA TGTGCCAGCAGCTCAGTCTTTGGACCTGGGGACAATGAGCAGTTCTTC. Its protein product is CASSSVFGPGDNEQFF.